The present T cell receptor beta chain was sequenced within a study of cytomegalovirus exposure and HLA in healthy donors. Findings and caveats of the study: The authors later found TCR association rates varying by HLA locus, with DRB1 most and HLA-C fewest. CMV serostatus was the only recorded immune exposure for donors. Roughly even sequencing depth across donors was the assumption behind the presence/absence analyses. Follow-up analysis later connected one missense variant in DCLRE1C with trimming of TCR beta V- and J-genes.

The germline V gene has CDR1 SNHLY and CDR2 FYNNEI. The ends were cut back, 3 bases at V and 5 bases at J, with 8 bases in the middle. This CDR3 spans 13 amino acids. This clone has more than one count but fewer than ten. Its antigen remains unknown. It was with 60 Vbeta and 13 Jbeta primers that the PCR ran. The table came from immunoSEQ multiplex PCR; TCRdb's copy has only in-frame clones and leaves some out. There are approximately 100,000 clones in the sample; over 75% occur only once, and around 6.1% lies in the top ten. Sequencing was performed on PBMCs. V usage is TRBV2 and J usage is TRBJ2-1; maybe TRBD2 (6 bases). This sequence was found in a man aged 55 to 70 in good health and CMV-seropositive. As DNA, the CDR3 is TGTGCCAGCAGTGATGGGGGGAACAATGAGCAGTTCTTC. Residues: CASSDGGNNEQFF.